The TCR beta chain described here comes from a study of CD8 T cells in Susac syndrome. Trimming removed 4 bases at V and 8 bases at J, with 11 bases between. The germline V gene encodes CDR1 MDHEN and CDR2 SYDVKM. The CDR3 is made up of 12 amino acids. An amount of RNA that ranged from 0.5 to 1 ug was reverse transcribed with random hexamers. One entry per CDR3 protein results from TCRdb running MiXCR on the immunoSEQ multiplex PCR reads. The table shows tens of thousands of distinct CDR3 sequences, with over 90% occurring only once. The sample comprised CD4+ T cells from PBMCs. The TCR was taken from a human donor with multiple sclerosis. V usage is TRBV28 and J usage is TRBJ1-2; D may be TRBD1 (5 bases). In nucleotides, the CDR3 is TGTGCCAGCAGTTCAGGGTCTTACGGCTACACCTTC. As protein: CASSSGSYGYTF.